The clone carrying this T cell receptor (beta chain) was counted only a few times. TCRdb fed the RT-PCR reads into MiXCR, producing one record per CDR3 protein. This sample has about a million distinct CDR3 sequences, with approximately 19% found just once. The CDR3 has 14 residues. V was clipped by 2 bases and J by 8 bases; unmatched bases: 6. Per the germline V gene, CDR1 is MNHEY and CDR2 is SVGAGI. These data originate in a study of patients and donors after allogeneic stem cell transplantation. The receptor was derived from a human donor who was either an allogeneic HSCT recipient or a stem cell or donor lymphocyte infusion donor (not recorded which). It is not recorded whose cells these are; they may come from a transplant donor. What was sequenced was blood, either unsorted or a sorted T cell fraction (not recorded which). V and J are TRBV6-5 and TRBJ1-2, with 9 nucleotides matching TRBD1. The CDR3 spells CASSYPGQGEGYTF. The CDR3 coding sequence is TGTGCCAGCAGTTACCCGGGACAGGGAGAAGGCTACACCTTC.